The next 25 T cell receptor beta chains were all read from a single sample in a study of cytomegalovirus exposure and HLA in healthy donors. PCR involved 60 Vbeta and 13 Jbeta primers. TCRdb's table, derived via immunoSEQ multiplex PCR, lists solely in-frame clones and lacks some. The sample lists about 90,000 clones, under 80% seen once, with about a fifth in the top ten. The sequencing input was PBMCs. These receptors were taken from a man aged 25-45 years in good health and CMV-seropositive.

CDR3 residues: CASSLFSFSTNEKLFF. Written as DNA, the CDR3 is TGTGCCAGCAGCTTATTTTCATTTTCAACTAATGAAAAACTGTTTTTT. V gene TRBV7-8 combines with J gene TRBJ1-4; D uncertain. With 2 bases removed from V and 0 bases from J, the gap between germline ends came to 10 bases. The CDR3 totals 16 residues. Germline V gene lookup returns CDR1 SGHVS and CDR2 FQNEAQ.

The chain recombines TRBV2 with TRBJ1-2; possibly TRBD1 for D (6 bases). CDR3 length: 14 residues. V was shortened by 4 bases and J by 2 bases, with 11 bases between the two germline ends. The germline V gene has CDR1 SNHLY and CDR2 FYNNEI. The CDR3 bases are TGTGCCAGCAGTGTGGGCCAGGGGAACTATGGCTACACCTTC. Encoded protein: CASSVGQGNYGYTF.

The gene calls are TRBV5-1 and TRBJ2-1, with 7 bases aligning to TRBD2. V shed 4 bases, J shed 1 base, and the junction held 14 bases outside the gene matches. Germline CDR1 is SGHRS and CDR2 is YFSETQ. The CDR3 loop spans 18 amino acids. The CDR3 sequence is CASSPVPGGRGSYNEQFF. As DNA, the CDR3 is TGCGCCAGCAGCCCAGTTCCGGGGGGTCGCGGATCCTACAATGAGCAGTTCTTC.

This clone was seen more than once but under ten times. The V and J genes are TRBV5-1 and TRBJ1-5; TRBD1 matches at 7 bases. V trimming: 2 bases; J trimming: 3 bases; junction bases outside the gene matches: 5. Germline V gene sequence: CDR1 SGHRS, CDR2 YFSETQ. This CDR3 contains 15 residues. In nucleotides, the CDR3 is TGCGCCAGCAGCTTCCAGGGGGACCCCAATCAGCCCCAGCATTTT. Its translation is CASSFQGDPNQPQHF.

The chain couples TRBV28 to TRBJ1-4; D is unclear. Per the germline V gene, CDR1 is MDHEN and CDR2 is SYDVKM. The CDR3 spans 17 residues. Trimming took off 7 bases at V and 0 bases at J, with 18 bases between the two ends. In DNA form, the CDR3 reads TGTGCCAGCACTCGACACAGAAGGGAGGCAACTAATGAAAAACTGTTTTTT. Its translation: CASTRHRREATNEKLFF.

The chain couples TRBV7-6 to TRBJ1-5, with D maybe TRBD1 (5 bases). CDR3 length: 19 amino acids. Trimming shortened V by 4 bases and J by 0 bases, and 22 bases separated the two germline ends. Germline V gene sequence: CDR1 SGHVS, CDR2 FNYEAQ. The CDR3 bases are TGTGCCAGCAGCTCCGAATGGACCCTTAGGGGTTATAGCAATCAGCCCCAGCATTTT. Translation gives CASSSEWTLRGYSNQPQHF.

The chain is built from TRBV30 and TRBJ1-2; perhaps TRBD1 as D (5 bases). The germline V gene has CDR1 GTSNPN and CDR2 SVGIG (reference sequence). The length of the CDR3 is 12 residues. V shed 2 bases and J shed 4 bases, with 8 bases lying between them. The CDR3 spells CAWSRDSYGYTF. CDR3 in DNA: TGTGCCTGGAGTCGCGACAGCTATGGCTACACCTTC. The whole variable domain, filled in from reference TRBV30 and TRBJ1-2, reads SQTIHQWPATLVQPVGSPLSLECTVEGTSNPNLYWYRQAAGRGLQLLFYSVGIGQISSEVPQNLSASRPQDRQFILSSKKLLLSDSGFYLCAWSRDSYGYTFGSGTRLTVV.

This clone has just one count. The V call is TRBV5-6, the J call TRBJ1-2; D perhaps matches TRBD1 (6 bases). Looked up from germline, CDR1 is SGHDT and CDR2 is YYEEEE. V was trimmed by 3 bases and J by 4 bases, leaving 19 bases between them. CDR3 length: 16 residues. CDR3 in amino acids: CASSSVRGGSGYGYTF. The CDR3 coding sequence is TGTGCCAGCAGCTCGGTCCGCGGGGGCTCTGGCTATGGCTACACCTTC.

V usage is TRBV4-1 and J usage is TRBJ2-7; 8 bases match TRBD2. The CDR3 is 17 residues long. Germline V CDR1 and CDR2: MGHRA, YSYEKL. After removal of 4 bases from V and 3 bases from J, the junction contained 14 bases not matched to a gene. CDR3 protein: CASSPEITGTSSYEQYF. CDR3 nucleotide sequence: TGCGCCAGCAGCCCTGAGATTACCGGGACTAGTAGCTACGAGCAGTACTTC.

This clone was observed once. CDR3 nucleotide sequence: TGCGCCAGCAGCTCTCAACCGGGACAGAAGAACACTGAAGCTTTCTTT. Protein: CASSSQPGQKNTEAFF. The rearrangement joins TRBV5-1 to TRBJ1-1; TRBD1 matches 7 bases. This CDR3 is 16 amino acids long. CDR1 is SGHRS and CDR2 is YFSETQ in the germline V gene. V gave up 3 bases and J gave up 1 base; unmatched junction bases: 9.

The chain couples TRBV27 to TRBJ2-6; 8 positions agree with TRBD2. This CDR3 spans 17 amino acids. With V trimmed by 4 bases and J by 0 bases, 5 bases remained unmatched. The germline CDR1 and CDR2 sequences are MNHEY and SMNVEV (reference sequence). As DNA, the CDR3 is TGTGCCAGCAGTTCGGGGGGGATTAGCTCTGGGGCCAACGTCCTGACTTTC. Translation: CASSSGGISSGANVLTF.

This chain links TRBV15 with TRBJ2-3; a possible D gene is TRBD1 (7 bases). The CDR3 length is 13 residues. Trimming removed 11 bases at V and 1 base at J, with 13 bases between. Germline V gene lookup returns CDR1 LNHNV and CDR2 YYDKDF (reference sequence). DNA for the CDR3: TGTGCCTCAGGGGGGCTCGGCACAGATACGCAGTATTTT. It specifies CASGGLGTDTQYF.

The chain recombines TRBV9 with TRBJ2-7; D might be TRBD2 (6 bases). Germline V gene sequence: CDR1 SGDLS, CDR2 YYNGEE. The CDR3 consists of 16 residues. Trimming shortened V by 0 bases and J by 4 bases, and 17 bases separated the two germline ends. The CDR3, as DNA: TGTGCCAGCAGCGTAGACGGCGGGACGCCTTCGTACGAGCAGTACTTC. It encodes CASSVDGGTPSYEQYF.

The rearrangement uses TRBV30 and TRBJ1-1, with 8 bases matching TRBD1. The CDR3 spans 13 residues. The ends lost 4 bases at V and 3 bases at J; junction bases unmatched: 4. Germline values: CDR1 GTSNPN, CDR2 SVGIG (reference sequence). The CDR3 sequence: CAWTATGDTEAFF. The CDR3 coding sequence is TGTGCCTGGACGGCGACAGGGGACACTGAAGCTTTCTTT.

The chain employs TRBV4-2 and TRBJ2-7; 9 positions match TRBD2. V dropped 1 base and J dropped 3; count of bases not matched to a gene: 10. Germline-derived CDR1 and CDR2 are LGHNA and YNFKEQ. The CDR3 runs to 17 residues. CDR3 sequence: CASSQVGAGGRSYEQYF. DNA of the CDR3: TGTGCCAGCAGCCAAGTAGGGGCGGGGGGGCGTAGCTACGAGCAGTACTTC.

This CDR3 is CASSSVGGSYGYTF. The CDR3 DNA sequence: TGTGCCAGCAGCTCCGTAGGGGGTAGCTATGGCTACACCTTC. The gene calls are TRBV28 and TRBJ1-2, with D perhaps matching TRBD1 (6 bases). Trimming pared 6 bases from V and 4 bases from J, leaving 15 bases between. The CDR3 is 14 residues long. Germline values: CDR1 MDHEN, CDR2 SYDVKM.

This clone was found once. The CDR3 nucleotides are TGTGCCAGCTCACCACTTTCCGGGACAGTCCCGACCATGAACACTGAAGCTTTCTTT. Protein sequence: CASSPLSGTVPTMNTEAFF. The V and J genes are TRBV18 and TRBJ1-1; 7 nucleotides align to TRBD1. J lost 0 bases, V lost 1 base, and 14 bases had no gene match. Germline V gives CDR1 KGHSH, CDR2 LQKENI. The CDR3 is made up of 19 amino acids.

This chain uses TRBV4-1 with TRBJ1-1; possibly TRBD1 for D (5 bases). Germline V gene lookup returns CDR1 MGHRA and CDR2 YSYEKL. The CDR3 runs 17 residues. V was clipped by 0 bases and J by 1 base, with 15 bases between them. CDR3 in amino acids: CASSQETAGWRNTEAFF. In DNA form, the CDR3 reads TGCGCCAGCAGCCAAGAAACGGCAGGGTGGCGGAACACTGAAGCTTTCTTT.

A single count supports this clone. This rearrangement joins TRBV30 to TRBJ2-5; 8 bases match TRBD1. The CDR3 has 14 amino acids. Germline V gene sequence: CDR1 GTSNPN, CDR2 SVGIG (reference sequence). V lost 2 bases to trimming and J lost 5 bases; unmatched junction nucleotides: 7. CDR3 DNA: TGTGCCTGGAGTTTAGACAGGGGTGTCGAGACCCAGTACTTC. Translated: CAWSLDRGVETQYF.

The chain combines TRBV19 with TRBJ1-3, with TRBD1 identical over 9 bases. Trimming at V came to 6 bases and at J to 4 bases, leaving 1 base not matched to a gene. The CDR3 is made up of 13 amino acids. Germline lookup yields CDR1 LNHDA and CDR2 SQIVND (reference sequence). CDR3: CASRGQGGNTIYF. The DNA for the CDR3 is TGTGCCAGTAGGGGACAGGGAGGAAACACCATATATTTT.

In regard to this clone: A junction boundary mismatches the germline segment, possibly from a read error. V gene TRBV7-7 combines with J gene TRBJ2-1, with TRBD2 matching 8 bases. This CDR3 is 15 amino acids long. In germline, CDR1 is SSHAT, CDR2 FNYEAQ (reference sequence). For the CDR3, the DNA is TGTGCTAGCAGCTTAGACGGGGGGGCCTTCAATGAGCAGTTCTTC. Protein sequence: CASSLDGGAFNEQFF.

The V gene is TRBV27, the J gene TRBJ2-7, with TRBD1 matching over 7 bases. In germline, CDR1 is MNHEY, CDR2 SMNVEV (reference sequence). The CDR3 runs to 14 residues. Germline trimming cut 5 bases from V and 5 bases from J; bases unmatched to any gene: 9. CDR3 sequence (DNA): TGTGCCAGCAGTCCTGACAGGGTTAGGAACGAGCAGTACTTC. Protein product: CASSPDRVRNEQYF.

The chain joins TRBV30 to TRBJ1-2; D is unresolved. V was shortened by 2 bases and J by 5 bases, with 15 bases between the two germline ends. Germline CDR1 reads GTSNPN; CDR2 reads SVGIG (reference sequence). The CDR3 extends over 14 amino acids. DNA for the CDR3: TGTGCCTGGAGTATCCAACCGGGTCTTTATGGCTACACCTTC. Protein sequence: CAWSIQPGLYGYTF.

This clone occurred once. This chain uses TRBV28 with TRBJ2-7; D is unresolved. The CDR3 loop spans 14 amino acids. Trimming stripped 2 bases from V and 7 bases from J, with 15 bases between. CDR1 is MDHEN, CDR2 SYDVKM, per germline. CDR3 residues: CASSLPDGFREQYF. The CDR3 DNA follows: TGTGCCAGCAGTTTACCCGACGGATTCAGGGAGCAGTACTTC.

This clone has just a few counts. The J gene is TRBJ1-3, the V gene TRBV5-4; weak D call: TRBD1 (5 bases). CDR1 SGHNT and CDR2 YYREEE come from the germline V gene (reference sequence). The CDR3 extends over 16 amino acids. V lost 4 bases and J lost 2, with 16 bases in between. In DNA, the CDR3 is TGTGCCAGCAGCCCTGGTGGGGGAGGGACTGGAAACACCATATATTTT. It is translated as CASSPGGGGTGNTIYF.